The T cell receptor beta chain described here comes from a study of long-term antiretroviral therapy in people with HIV. Study-wide background: The study's earliest collections predate the 2015 immediate-ART recommendation by about a decade.

Study-level points and caveats: CDR3 length ranges were narrower in HIV repertoires than in controls.

CDR1 is LNHDA, CDR2 SQIVND, per germline (reference sequence). The CDR3 extends over 12 amino acids. The V end was cut by 5 bases, the J end by 3 bases, with 5 bases between. As concerns this clone: Antigen specificity is unknown.

The libraries were made with immunoSEQ v3.0 at survey level. Repertoires were generated with immunoSEQ multiplex PCR, while TCRdb's copy carries only in-frame clones and drops some. The table includes around 37,000 clones, approximately 85% detected once. Material: unsorted PBMCs, obtained about 3.5 years after starting antiretroviral therapy. This chain uses TRBV19 with TRBJ2-4; D is unclear. This clonotype was sampled from a man in his late teens or twenties with HIV. The chain's CDR3 is CASSVHKNIQYF. The CDR3 bases are TGTGCCAGTAGTGTTCACAAAAACATTCAGTACTTC.